One and the same sample provided the 32 T cell receptor beta chains below, sequenced in a study of cytomegalovirus exposure and HLA in healthy donors. PCR was performed using 60 Vbeta and 13 Jbeta primers. Sequencing used immunoSEQ multiplex PCR; TCRdb keeps in-frame clones, though not all of them. The table shows some 160,000 clones, with around 84% occurring only once. The sample taken for sequencing was PBMCs. The receptors were gathered from a man aged 30-40 years in good health and CMV-seropositive.

This chain joins TRBV4-1 and TRBJ2-3, with D uncertain. Germline V lookup: CDR1 MGHRA, CDR2 YSYEKL. The CDR3 extends over 16 amino acids. V gave up 4 bases and J gave up 6 bases, with 20 bases separating them. CDR3 loop: CASSLLLGSLPDTQYF. CDR3 coding DNA: TGCGCCAGCAGCCTCCTCTTGGGCTCCCTGCCGGATACGCAGTATTTT.

This clone was found a few times. This chain joins TRBV2 and TRBJ1-1; D not resolved. The CDR3 runs to 15 residues. CDR1 is SNHLY, CDR2 FYNNEI, per germline. Trimming took 2 bases from V and 1 from J, leaving 11 bases between them. CDR3 loop: CASSETRNRNTEAFF. The CDR3 bases are TGTGCCAGCAGTGAAACTCGAAATAGGAACACTGAAGCTTTCTTT.

The chain uses TRBV6-6 and TRBJ2-7; 10 bases line up with TRBD1. V shed 6 bases, J shed 1 base, and the junction held 3 bases outside the gene matches. The germline CDR1 and CDR2 sequences are MNHNY and SVGAGI (reference sequence). The CDR3 consists of 14 residues. This chain's CDR3 is CASRDRGQSYEQYF. The CDR3 region has the DNA TGTGCCAGCAGAGACAGGGGGCAATCCTACGAGCAGTACTTC.

This chain uses TRBV4-3 with TRBJ2-2, with D maybe TRBD1 (5 bases). The CDR3 is 15 amino acids. The V end was cut by 1 base, the J end by 7 bases, with 13 bases between. Germline V gene sequence: CDR1 LGHNA, CDR2 YSLEER. CDR3 in amino acids: CASSQVSRAGGELFF. CDR3 bases: TGCGCCAGCAGCCAAGTCTCCAGGGCTGGCGGGGAGCTGTTTTTT.

The chain joins TRBV6-5 to TRBJ1-2; 10 bases match TRBD1. Per germline, CDR1 MNHEY and CDR2 SVGAGI. V was clipped by 6 bases and J by 5 bases; unmatched bases: 6. The CDR3 length is 14 residues. This CDR3 reads CASRQGTGAYGYTF. CDR3 DNA: TGTGCCAGCAGACAGGGGACAGGGGCGTATGGCTACACCTTC.

The gene calls are TRBV27 and TRBJ2-1, with a weak D call TRBD2 (5 bases). V gave up 2 bases and J gave up 4 bases, with 15 bases separating them. Per the germline V gene, CDR1 is MNHEY and CDR2 is SMNVEV (reference sequence). The CDR3 loop spans 16 amino acids. CDR3 region: CASSLRVGSGYNEQFF. CDR3 nucleotides: TGTGCCAGCAGTTTAAGGGTGGGTTCGGGGTACAATGAGCAGTTCTTC.

This sequence joins TRBV29-1 and TRBJ1-1; D is unresolved. Trimming removed 7 bases from V and 1 base from J, with 7 bases in between. The V gene's germline CDR1 is SQVTM and CDR2 ANQGSEA. The CDR3 extends over 11 amino acids. CDR3 amino acids: CSAKSNTEAFF. DNA of the CDR3: TGCAGCGCCAAATCGAACACTGAAGCTTTCTTT. Variable domain in full (rest from reference TRBV29-1 and TRBJ1-1): SAVISQKPSRDICQRGTSLTIQCQVDSQVTMMFWYRQQPGQSLTLIATANQGSEATYESGFVIDKFPISRPNLTFSTLTVSNMSPEDSSIYLCSAKSNTEAFFGQGTRLTVV.

The gene calls are TRBV6-5 and TRBJ1-5; a possible D gene is TRBD1 (5 bases). V shed 0 bases and J shed 3 bases, with 6 bases lying between them. The CDR3 is made up of 14 amino acids. The germline CDR1 and CDR2 sequences are MNHEY and SVGAGI. The CDR3 sequence: CASSYSTDNQPQHF. The CDR3 DNA sequence: TGTGCCAGCAGTTACTCGACAGACAATCAGCCCCAGCATTTT.

A few counts support this clone. The J gene is TRBJ1-2, the V gene TRBV7-3, with 7 bases aligning to TRBD1. The V gene end was trimmed by 1 base and the J gene end by 0 bases; junction bases not matched to a gene: 2. Germline V gives CDR1 SGHTA, CDR2 FQGTGA. There are 15 residues in the CDR3. CDR3 sequence reads: CASSLKDRTNYGYTF. DNA of the CDR3: TGTGCCAGCAGCTTAAAGGACAGGACTAACTATGGCTACACCTTC.

The CDR3 sequence: CASSFSSGGTYEQYF. CDR3 DNA: TGTGCCAGCAGTTTCTCGTCCGGGGGAACCTACGAGCAGTACTTC. The chain combines TRBV6-6 with TRBJ2-7, with D possibly TRBD2 on 6 matching bases. V lost 4 bases and J lost 2, with 15 bases in between. The germline CDR1 and CDR2 sequences are MNHNY and SVGAGI (reference sequence). The CDR3 totals 15 residues.

V and J are TRBV2 and TRBJ1-4; D unclear. The CDR3 runs to 14 residues. The germline gives CDR1 SNHLY, CDR2 FYNNEI. V dropped 1 base and J dropped 8 bases, with 11 bases sitting between them. In DNA, the CDR3 is TGTGCCAGCAGTGAAGACAGCCCCGTGGAAAAACTGTTTTTT. Residues: CASSEDSPVEKLFF.

The chain employs TRBV5-1 and TRBJ1-3; 8 positions agree with TRBD1. The germline V gene encodes CDR1 SGHRS and CDR2 YFSETQ. The V gene end was trimmed by 4 bases and the J gene end by 2 bases; junction bases not matched to a gene: 8. The CDR3 has 16 amino acids. The CDR3 reads CASSAQGVGAGNTIYF. In DNA, the CDR3 is TGCGCCAGCAGCGCACAGGGGGTGGGCGCTGGAAACACCATATATTTT.

V gene TRBV18 combines with J gene TRBJ1-2, with D maybe TRBD1 (5 bases). The CDR3 covers 14 residues. The germline CDR1 and CDR2 sequences are KGHSH and LQKENI. V was shortened by 3 bases and J by 3 bases, with 11 bases between the two germline ends. CDR3 DNA sequence: TGTGCCAGCTCACCGGCAGGGCTCGACTATGGCTACACCTTC. Protein sequence: CASSPAGLDYGYTF.

This chain uses TRBV19 with TRBJ2-7, with D possibly matching TRBD1 (6 bases). Germline-derived CDR1 and CDR2 are LNHDA and SQIVND (reference sequence). Trimming removed 10 bases at V and 2 bases at J, with 18 bases between. The CDR3 spans 14 residues. The CDR3 DNA sequence: TGTGCCACCGCATCCGGGACACTCCCCTACGAGCAGTACTTC. This encodes CATASGTLPYEQYF. Drawing the rest from reference TRBV19 and TRBJ2-7, the complete variable domain is DGGITQSPKYLFRKEGQNVTLSCEQNLNHDAMYWYRQDPGQGLRLIYYSQIVNDFQKGDIAEGYSVSREKKESFPLTVTSAQKNPTAFYLCATASGTLPYEQYFGPGTRLTVT.

V gene TRBV6-1 combines with J gene TRBJ2-7, with TRBD1 matching over 7 bases. With V trimmed by 6 bases and J by 0 bases, 8 bases remained unmatched. Germline V CDR1 and CDR2: MNHNS, SASEGT. The CDR3 extends over 15 amino acids. The CDR3 nucleotides are TGTGCCAGCAGCCCGACAGGGCCGAGCTCCTACGAGCAGTACGTC. It specifies CASSPTGPSSYEQYV.

This chain connects TRBV11-2 to TRBJ2-7; 11 bases map to TRBD2. The J segment lost 3 bases and the V segment lost 3 bases, leaving 4 bases of the junction unmatched. Germline CDR1 reads SGHAT; CDR2 reads FQNNGV. The CDR3 totals 15 residues. CDR3 DNA sequence: TGTGCCAGCAGCTTCGGACTAGCGGGCATCTACGAGCAGTACTTC. It is translated as CASSFGLAGIYEQYF.

The chain joins TRBV19 to TRBJ1-5, with 7 bases fitting TRBD1. This CDR3 is 14 amino acids long. From germline, CDR1 is LNHDA and CDR2 SQIVND (reference sequence). V shed 3 bases, J shed 3 bases, and the junction held 2 bases outside the gene matches. CDR3 sequence (DNA): TGTGCCAGTAGTATGGGACAGATCAATCAGCCCCAGCATTTT. Its protein is CASSMGQINQPQHF.

This rearrangement joins TRBV19 to TRBJ2-6; D not certain. CDR3 length: 15 amino acids. Germline V gene sequence: CDR1 LNHDA, CDR2 SQIVND (reference sequence). V was shortened by 1 base and J by 0 bases, with 4 bases between the two germline ends. The CDR3 spells CASSIVSSGANVLTF. In nucleotides, the CDR3 is TGTGCCAGTAGTATAGTCAGCTCTGGGGCCAACGTCCTGACTTTC.

The gene calls are TRBV25-1 and TRBJ2-1, with 10 bases that match TRBD2. This CDR3 comprises 14 residues. With V trimmed by 3 bases and J by 8 bases, 4 bases remained unmatched. The germline gives CDR1 MGHDK, CDR2 SYGVNS. The CDR3 DNA sequence: TGTGCCAGCAGTGATACTAGCGGGACGTATGAGCAGTTCTTC. Protein sequence: CASSDTSGTYEQFF.

The J gene is TRBJ2-5, the V gene TRBV13; D possibly corresponds to TRBD2 (6 bases). The CDR3 extends over 16 amino acids. The germline V gene encodes CDR1 PRHDT and CDR2 FYEKMQ (reference sequence). Trimming stripped 5 bases from V and 5 bases from J, with 21 bases between. The CDR3 protein is CASSSSGGLAWETQYF. The CDR3 DNA sequence: TGTGCCAGCAGCAGTAGCGGCGGACTGGCTTGGGAGACCCAGTACTTC.

J is TRBJ2-5 and V is TRBV2; no reliable D call. Germline values: CDR1 SNHLY, CDR2 FYNNEI. Trimming left V 7 bases short and J 3 bases short, with 6 bases between. CDR3 size: 11 residues. CDR3 sequence (DNA): TGTGCCAGCACCAGAAAAGAGACCCAGTACTTC. Amino acids: CASTRKETQYF.

The chain carries TRBV14 and TRBJ2-2; D is unclear. CDR1 and CDR2 (germline): SGHDN, FVKESK. V lost 1 base and J 4 bases, leaving 7 bases between the germline ends. CDR3 size: 14 residues. The CDR3 DNA sequence: TGTGCCAGCAGCCAAGTTGTCAGCACCGGGGAGCTGTTTTTT. Residues: CASSQVVSTGELFF. Supplemented by reference TRBV14 and TRBJ2-2, the full variable domain reads EAGVTQFPSHSVIEKGQTVTLRCDPISGHDNLYWYRRVMGKEIKFLLHFVKESKQDESGMPNNRFLAERTGGTYSTLKVQPAELEDSGVYFCASSQVVSTGELFFGEGSRLTVL.

The table lists this clone with a few counts. The chain employs TRBV6-5 and TRBJ1-4, with D possibly being TRBD1 (5 bases). The CDR3 spans 14 residues. The germline V and J ends were trimmed by 6 bases and 8 bases, with 16 bases remaining between them. Germline CDR1 reads MNHEY; CDR2 reads SVGAGI. CDR3 in amino acids: CASRHRGRDEKLFF. DNA of the CDR3: TGTGCCAGCAGACATAGAGGGCGGGACGAAAAACTGTTTTTT.

The V and J genes are TRBV7-8 and TRBJ2-5; D is unresolved. Per germline, CDR1 SGHVS and CDR2 FQNEAQ. V dropped 1 base and J dropped 2 bases, with 8 bases sitting between them. The CDR3 loop spans 14 amino acids. The DNA of the CDR3 is TGTGCCAGCAGCTTAGGCGTGCAACAAGAGACCCAGTACTTC. Its translation: CASSLGVQQETQYF.

The chain couples TRBV18 to TRBJ1-3; 8 bases fit TRBD1. Germline CDR1 is KGHSH and CDR2 is LQKENI. The V and J ends lost 6 bases and 0 bases, in that order; junction bases with no gene match: 4. The CDR3 consists of 15 residues. The CDR3 sequence is CASSEGQVSGNTIYF. CDR3 nucleotide sequence: TGTGCCAGCTCGGAGGGACAGGTCTCTGGAAACACCATATATTTT.

The genes are TRBV15 and TRBJ2-7; the match to TRBD1 covers 9 bases. Germline V CDR1 and CDR2: LNHNV, YYDKDF (reference sequence). V dropped 3 bases and J dropped 4; count of bases not matched to a gene: 1. This CDR3 has 13 residues. The chain's CDR3 is CATSRDRGYEQYF. CDR3 coding DNA: TGTGCCACCAGCAGGGACAGGGGTTACGAGCAGTACTTC.

The V gene is TRBV10-3, the J gene TRBJ2-2, with 11 bases aligning to TRBD2. Losses at the gene ends were 10 bases for V and 4 bases for J; bases not matched to a gene: 11. This CDR3 region has 16 residues. Germline CDR1 and CDR2: ENHRY and SYGVKD. The CDR3 region has the DNA TGTGCCACCGCGGGACAACTAGCGGGAGTCACCGGGGAGCTGTTTTTT. Translating it yields CATAGQLAGVTGELFF.

The chain links TRBV11-2 to TRBJ2-5, with D possibly matching TRBD2 (5 bases). Between the trimmed V and J ends, which lost 7 bases and 6 bases, there was a span of 15 bases. The germline CDR1 and CDR2 sequences are SGHAT and FQNNGV. This CDR3 comprises 13 residues. The CDR3 nucleotides are TGTGCCAGCACCGACCCGAGGGAGAAGACCCAGTACTTC. Translation: CASTDPREKTQYF.

The chain uses TRBV11-3 and TRBJ2-1; a weak D match, TRBD1 (6 bases). V was clipped by 5 bases and J by 1 base, with 15 bases between them. This CDR3 has 16 residues. Germline loops: CDR1 SGHNT, CDR2 YENEEA. The CDR3 nucleotides read TGTGCCAGCAGCCGCCTCCATACAGGGTCCTACAATGAGCAGTTCTTC. Residues: CASSRLHTGSYNEQFF.

CDR3 nucleotide sequence: TGTGCCAGCGGCCACCCAGGTGGTTTTGGCACTGAAGCTTTCTTT. Its protein is CASGHPGGFGTEAFF. The rearrangement joins TRBV6-6 to TRBJ1-1, with no clear D. CDR1 and CDR2 from the germline V gene are MNHNY and SVGAGI (reference sequence). This CDR3 comprises 15 residues. The ends were cut back, 8 bases at V and 4 bases at J, with 20 bases in the middle.

V usage is TRBV2 and J usage is TRBJ2-7; D not certain. Trimming pared 8 bases from V and 2 bases from J, leaving 16 bases between. The CDR3 contains 14 residues. Germline CDR1 SNHLY, CDR2 FYNNEI. CDR3 DNA sequence: TGTGCCAGCGGGCTCTGGGCGACACCCTACGAGCAGTACGTC. Amino acids: CASGLWATPYEQYV.

V usage is TRBV18 and J usage is TRBJ2-1; 11 nucleotides match TRBD1. Germline loops: CDR1 KGHSH, CDR2 LQKENI. With 3 bases clipped from V and 4 bases from J, the junction kept 5 bases outside the gene matches. The CDR3 is 16 amino acids. The CDR3 protein is CASSPSGTGGYNEQFF. The CDR3, as DNA: TGTGCCAGCTCACCCTCCGGGACAGGGGGTTACAATGAGCAGTTCTTC.